The clone carrying this T cell receptor (beta chain) has only one observation. Its cognate antigen is unknown. These data belong to a study of OX40 agonist ivuxolimab in advanced cancers. Broader study findings: CD4+ T cells averaged fewer expanded clones than CD8+ T cells.

A history of autoimmune disease or systemic immunosuppression excluded patients. Blood samples were obtained at baseline, cycle 4 day 1, and cycle 7 day 1. TCRdb's copy holds only in-frame clones and misses some; the assay was immunoSEQ multiplex PCR. The sample carries 95,000 to 150,000 clones, around 93% recorded once. The CDR3 sequence is 14 residues long. The V gene's germline CDR1 is SGHAT and CDR2 FQNNGV. Trimming took 5 bases from V and 1 from J, leaving 11 bases between them. Here the sequenced sample was CD4+ or CD8+ T cells sorted from blood, taken in a trial of the OX40 agonist ivuxolimab. This chain joins TRBV11-2 and TRBJ1-2; D gene ambiguous. The source of this sequence is an adult with an advanced solid tumor such as melanoma, head and neck, liver or kidney cancer. DNA of the CDR3: TGTGCCAGCAGCCTTCGACCGGTTAACTATGGCTACACCTTC. Its protein product is CASSLRPVNYGYTF.